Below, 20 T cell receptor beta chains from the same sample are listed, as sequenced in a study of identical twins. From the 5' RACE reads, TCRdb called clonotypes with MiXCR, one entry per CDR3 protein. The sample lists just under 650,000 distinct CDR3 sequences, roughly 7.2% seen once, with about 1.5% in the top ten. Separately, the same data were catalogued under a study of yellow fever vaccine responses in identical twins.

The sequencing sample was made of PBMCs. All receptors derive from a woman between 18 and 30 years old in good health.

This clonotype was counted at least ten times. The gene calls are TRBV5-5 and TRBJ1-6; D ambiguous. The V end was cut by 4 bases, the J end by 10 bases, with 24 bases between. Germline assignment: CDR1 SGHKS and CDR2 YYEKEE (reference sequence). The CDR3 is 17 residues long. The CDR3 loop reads CASSPRSTVILESPLHF. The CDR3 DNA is TGTGCCAGCAGCCCGCGGAGCACGGTTATCTTGGAATCACCCCTCCACTTT.

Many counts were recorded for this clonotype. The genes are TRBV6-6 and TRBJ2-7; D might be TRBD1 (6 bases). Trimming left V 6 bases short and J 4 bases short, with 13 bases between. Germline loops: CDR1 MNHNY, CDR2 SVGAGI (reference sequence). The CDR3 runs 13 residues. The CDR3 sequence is CASRPGDAYEQYV. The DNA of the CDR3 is TGTGCCAGCAGACCAGGGGATGCATACGAGCAGTACGTC.

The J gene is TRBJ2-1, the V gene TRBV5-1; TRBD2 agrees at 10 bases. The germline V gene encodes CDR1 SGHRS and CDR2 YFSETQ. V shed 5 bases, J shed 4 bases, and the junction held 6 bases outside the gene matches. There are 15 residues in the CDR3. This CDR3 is CASRTTSGAYNEQFF. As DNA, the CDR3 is TGCGCCAGCAGAACCACTAGCGGGGCTTACAATGAGCAGTTCTTC.

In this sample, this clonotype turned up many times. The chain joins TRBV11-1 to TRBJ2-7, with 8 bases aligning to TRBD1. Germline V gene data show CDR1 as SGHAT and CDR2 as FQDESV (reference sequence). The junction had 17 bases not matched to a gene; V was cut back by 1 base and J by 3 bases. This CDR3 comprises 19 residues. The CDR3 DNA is TGTGCCAGCAGCTTAGTTAATTGGACAGGGCTCCTTGGCGTCTACGAGCAGTACTTC. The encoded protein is CASSLVNWTGLLGVYEQYF.

The CDR3 sequence is CASSPPPLTDRGQGYTF. The CDR3, as DNA: TGTGCCAGCAGCCCACCTCCACTTACGGACAGGGGGCAGGGCTACACCTTC. This chain connects TRBV7-9 to TRBJ1-2; 11 bases agree with TRBD1. The CDR3 loop spans 17 amino acids. Germline V gene data show CDR1 as SEHNR and CDR2 as FQNEAQ (reference sequence). V lost 5 bases to trimming and J lost 8 bases; unmatched junction nucleotides: 16.

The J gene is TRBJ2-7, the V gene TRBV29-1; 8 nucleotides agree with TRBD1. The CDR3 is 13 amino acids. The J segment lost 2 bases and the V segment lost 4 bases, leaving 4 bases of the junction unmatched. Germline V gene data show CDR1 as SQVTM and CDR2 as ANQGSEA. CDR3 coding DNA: TGCAGCGTTGTGACAGGGGCGGCCTACGAGCAGTACTTC. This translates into CSVVTGAAYEQYF.

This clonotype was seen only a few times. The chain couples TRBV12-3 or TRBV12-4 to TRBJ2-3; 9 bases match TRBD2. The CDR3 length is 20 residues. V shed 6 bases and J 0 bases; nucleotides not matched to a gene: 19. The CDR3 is CASSHTVGRGGQTSTDTQYF. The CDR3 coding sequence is TGTGCCAGCAGCCACACGGTCGGGCGGGGGGGACAAACTAGCACAGATACGCAGTATTTT.

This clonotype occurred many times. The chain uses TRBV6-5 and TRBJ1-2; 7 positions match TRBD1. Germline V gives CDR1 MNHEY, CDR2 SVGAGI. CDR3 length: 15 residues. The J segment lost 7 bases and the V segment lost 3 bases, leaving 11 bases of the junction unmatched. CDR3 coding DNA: TGTGCCAGCAGTTATCTTCAGTACAGGGGCTTTGGCTACACCTTC. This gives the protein CASSYLQYRGFGYTF.

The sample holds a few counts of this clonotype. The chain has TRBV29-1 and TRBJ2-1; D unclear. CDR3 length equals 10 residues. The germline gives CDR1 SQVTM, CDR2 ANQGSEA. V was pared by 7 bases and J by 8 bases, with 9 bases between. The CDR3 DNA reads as TGCAGCGGGGGTCGGGATGAGCAGTTCTTC. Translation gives CSGGRDEQFF.

As DNA, the CDR3 is TGTGCCAGCAGCGTAGACAGGGGTCTGTCCTACGAGCAGTACTTC. Translated, it gives CASSVDRGLSYEQYF. This chain connects TRBV5-5 to TRBJ2-7; 8 positions match TRBD1. Trimming removed 4 bases from V and 1 base from J; junction bases left unmatched: 7. This CDR3 is built from 15 residues. Per the germline V gene, CDR1 is SGHKS and CDR2 is YYEKEE (reference sequence).

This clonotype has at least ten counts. The CDR3 nucleotides are TGCGCCAGCAGCCAGACAGGGGGCTATCAAGAGACCCAGTACTTC. It encodes CASSQTGGYQETQYF. This sequence joins TRBV4-1 and TRBJ2-5; 10 bases are shared with TRBD1. The CDR3 is 15 amino acids. Per germline, CDR1 MGHRA and CDR2 YSYEKL. Trimming removed 3 bases from V and 2 bases from J; junction bases left unmatched: 3.

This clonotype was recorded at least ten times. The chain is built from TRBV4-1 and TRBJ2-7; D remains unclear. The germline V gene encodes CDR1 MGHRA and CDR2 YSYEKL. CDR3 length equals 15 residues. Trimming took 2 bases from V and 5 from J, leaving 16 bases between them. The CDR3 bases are TGCGCCAGCAGCCAAATGATAGGGAATCTCCACGAGCAGTACGTC. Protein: CASSQMIGNLHEQYV.

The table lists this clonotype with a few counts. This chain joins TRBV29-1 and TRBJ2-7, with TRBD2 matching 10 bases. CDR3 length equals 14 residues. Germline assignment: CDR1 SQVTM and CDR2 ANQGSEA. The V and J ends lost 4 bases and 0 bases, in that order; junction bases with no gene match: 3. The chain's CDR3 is CSVGGTSASYEQYF. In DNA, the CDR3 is TGCAGCGTTGGAGGGACTAGCGCCTCCTACGAGCAGTACTTC.

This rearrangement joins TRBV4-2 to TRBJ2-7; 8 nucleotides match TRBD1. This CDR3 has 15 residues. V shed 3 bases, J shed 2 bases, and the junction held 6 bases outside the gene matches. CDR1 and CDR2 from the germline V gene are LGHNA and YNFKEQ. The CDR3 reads CASSHPGTGPYEQYF. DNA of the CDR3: TGTGCCAGCAGCCACCCCGGGACAGGCCCCTACGAGCAGTACTTC.

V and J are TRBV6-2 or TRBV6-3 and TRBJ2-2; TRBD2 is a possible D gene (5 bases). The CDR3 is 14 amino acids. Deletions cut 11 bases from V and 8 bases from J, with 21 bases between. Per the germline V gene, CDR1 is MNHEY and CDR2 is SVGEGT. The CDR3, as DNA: TGTGCCTCAGCGGATCCGGGTTTCGTAGGGGAGCTGTTTTTT. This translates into CASADPGFVGELFF.

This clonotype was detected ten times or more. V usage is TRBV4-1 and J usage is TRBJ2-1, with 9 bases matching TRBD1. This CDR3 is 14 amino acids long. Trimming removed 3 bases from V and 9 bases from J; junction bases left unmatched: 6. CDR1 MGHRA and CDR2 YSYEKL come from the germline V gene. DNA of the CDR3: TGCGCCAGCAGCCATCGGGACAGGGAAGGTGAGCAGTTCTTC. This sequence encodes CASSHRDREGEQFF.

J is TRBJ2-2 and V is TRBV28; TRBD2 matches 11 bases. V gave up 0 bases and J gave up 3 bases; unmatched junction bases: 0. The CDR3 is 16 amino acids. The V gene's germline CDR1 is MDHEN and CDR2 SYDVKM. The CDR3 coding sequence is TGTGCCAGCAGTTTATGGACTAGCGGGGACACCGGGGAGCTGTTTTTT. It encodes CASSLWTSGDTGELFF. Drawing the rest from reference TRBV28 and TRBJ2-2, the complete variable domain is DVKVTQSSRYLVKRTGEKVFLECVQDMDHENMFWYRQDPGLGLRLIYFSYDVKMKEKGDIPEGYSVSREKKERFSLILESASTNQTSMYLCASSLWTSGDTGELFFGEGSRLTVL.

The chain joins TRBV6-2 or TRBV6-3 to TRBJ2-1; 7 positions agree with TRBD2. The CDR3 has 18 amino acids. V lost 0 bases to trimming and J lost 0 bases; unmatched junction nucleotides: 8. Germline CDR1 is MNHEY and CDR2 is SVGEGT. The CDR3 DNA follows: TGTGCCAGCAGTTACTCGAGAGAACTAGCGCGCTCCTACAATGAGCAGTTCTTC. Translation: CASSYSRELARSYNEQFF.

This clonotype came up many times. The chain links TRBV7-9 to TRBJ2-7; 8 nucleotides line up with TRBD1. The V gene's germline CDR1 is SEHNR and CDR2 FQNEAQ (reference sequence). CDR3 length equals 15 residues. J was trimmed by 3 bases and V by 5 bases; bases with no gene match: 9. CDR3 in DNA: TGTGCCAGCAGCACAGGACAGGGTTCGGTCTACGAGCAGTACTTC. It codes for CASSTGQGSVYEQYF.

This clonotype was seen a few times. The CDR3 DNA is TGTGCCAGCAGTTATTCGAGTTTTCAGCCCCAGCATTTT. Translating it yields CASSYSSFQPQHF. The genes are TRBV6-5 and TRBJ1-5; D gene unclear. Germline lookup yields CDR1 MNHEY and CDR2 SVGAGI. The V end lost 3 bases, the J end lost 6 bases, and 9 bases lay between the germline ends. The CDR3 runs to 13 residues.